This entry lists 16 T cell receptor beta chains sequenced from one sample in a study of a mutant IDH1 vaccine in newly diagnosed glioma. Here immunoSEQ multiplex PCR was the method, and the copy in TCRdb shows in-frame clones only, minus some. The top ten clones hold 15% to 20% of a sample with tens of thousands of clones, roughly 92% of them seen once. Time point reported: baseline, week 1 (first vaccination visit). Treatment: pre-vaccination baseline after standard-of-care therapy. The sample here was PBMCs, taken from a glioma patient treated with radiotherapy, temozolomide or both. The receptors were gathered from a man between 18 and 35 years old with glioma.

The chain joins TRBV19 to TRBJ2-3; 7 bases line up with TRBD2. Unmatched junction bases numbered 9, after V lost 6 bases and J lost 3 bases. The CDR3 runs 15 residues. Germline CDR1 reads LNHDA; CDR2 reads SQIVND (reference sequence). CDR3 coding DNA: TGTGCCAGTAGCCCATGGGGCGGGAGAACAGATACGCAGTATTTT. Translating it yields CASSPWGGRTDTQYF.

This chain joins TRBV5-1 and TRBJ1-1, with a tentative D call TRBD1 (5 bases). Germline V lookup: CDR1 SGHRS, CDR2 YFSETQ. This CDR3 region has 14 residues. V was cut by 4 bases and J by 5 bases, with 15 bases left in between. CDR3 loop: CASSEEGAGTEAFF. In DNA form, the CDR3 reads TGCGCCAGCAGCGAGGAAGGGGCAGGGACTGAAGCTTTCTTT.

This rearrangement joins TRBV25-1 to TRBJ1-4; D remains unclear. CDR1 is MGHDK, CDR2 SYGVNS, per germline. The germline V and J ends were trimmed by 4 bases and 10 bases, with 7 bases remaining between them. The CDR3 totals 11 residues. The chain's CDR3 is CASSASRKLFF. In DNA, the CDR3 is TGTGCCAGCAGTGCGTCCCGAAAACTGTTTTTT.

The chain combines TRBV7-9 with TRBJ1-1, with TRBD1 matching over 8 bases. The CDR3 has 15 amino acids. V gave up 6 bases and J gave up 1 base; unmatched junction bases: 7. Germline V gene lookup returns CDR1 SEHNR and CDR2 FQNEAQ (reference sequence). For the CDR3, the DNA is TGTGCCAGCAGGACGGGACAGGCGAAGAACACTGAAGCTTTCTTT. Amino acids: CASRTGQAKNTEAFF.

This chain joins TRBV6-5 and TRBJ1-5, with 9 nucleotides matching TRBD1. This CDR3 is built from 15 residues. CDR1 is MNHEY and CDR2 is SVGAGI in the germline V gene. After removal of 6 bases from V and 5 bases from J, the junction contained 8 bases not matched to a gene. DNA for the CDR3: TGTGCCAGCAGCACCACAGGGGGCGCGGATCAGCCCCAGCATTTT. It specifies CASSTTGGADQPQHF.

The CDR3 reads CASSIGLAGGPYEQYF. Here the CDR3 DNA reads TGTGCCAGTAGTATCGGACTGGCGGGAGGACCCTACGAGCAGTACTTC. The rearrangement joins TRBV19 to TRBJ2-7; 8 bases agree with TRBD2. The germline V gene has CDR1 LNHDA and CDR2 SQIVND (reference sequence). The CDR3 runs to 16 residues. Losses at the gene ends were 3 bases for V and 2 bases for J; bases not matched to a gene: 9.

This chain connects TRBV10-3 to TRBJ2-7; perhaps TRBD2 as D (6 bases). V lost 8 bases and J 4 bases, leaving 21 bases between the germline ends. CDR1 ENHRY and CDR2 SYGVKD come from the germline V gene. The CDR3 has 15 amino acids. CDR3 DNA sequence: TGTGCCATCGGGGGGTGGACGCGAGCGGCATACGAGCAGTACTTC. Translated: CAIGGWTRAAYEQYF.

This clone was recorded once. This chain joins TRBV15 and TRBJ1-1; D is ambiguous. V lost 5 bases and J 2 bases, leaving 18 bases between the germline ends. The V gene's germline CDR1 is LNHNV and CDR2 YYDKDF (reference sequence). The CDR3 runs to 16 residues. This CDR3 is CATSLELVRVNTEAFF. The CDR3 DNA reads TGTGCCACCAGCTTAGAGCTAGTCAGAGTTAACACTGAAGCTTTCTTT.

V and J are TRBV29-1 and TRBJ2-7; D remains ambiguous. V lost 0 bases and J lost 2, with 8 bases in between. From germline, CDR1 is SQVTM and CDR2 ANQGSEA. CDR3 length: 13 amino acids. Written as DNA, the CDR3 is TGCAGCGTTGAAGACGGCAGCACCTACGAGCAGTACTTC. Protein sequence: CSVEDGSTYEQYF.

This chain links TRBV28 with TRBJ1-4; TRBD1 agrees at 7 bases. Germline CDR1 is MDHEN and CDR2 is SYDVKM. V lost 1 base, J lost 8 bases, and 7 bases stayed unmatched. The CDR3 consists of 15 residues. The CDR3: CASSLSGGAREKLFF. DNA for the CDR3: TGTGCCAGCAGTTTATCAGGGGGGGCGCGAGAAAAACTGTTTTTT.

The V and J genes are TRBV4-3 and TRBJ2-1; D possibly corresponds to TRBD1 (5 bases). Germline V gene data show CDR1 as LGHNA and CDR2 as YSLEER. The CDR3 covers 17 residues. The V end lost 1 base, the J end lost 0 bases, and 13 bases lay between the germline ends. CDR3 nucleotides: TGCGCCAGCAGCCAAGCTCACAGGCCGAGCTCCTACAATGAGCAGTTCTTC. This gives the protein CASSQAHRPSSYNEQFF.

The V gene is TRBV4-1, the J gene TRBJ1-3; 10 positions agree with TRBD1. Germline values: CDR1 MGHRA, CDR2 YSYEKL. V was pared by 1 base and J by 2 bases, with 11 bases of the junction left unmatched. This CDR3 comprises 19 residues. The CDR3 DNA sequence: TGCGCCAGCAGCCAAGTGGCGGGACAGGGGATCGGTCCTGGAAACACCATATATTTT. As protein: CASSQVAGQGIGPGNTIYF.

The genes are TRBV27 and TRBJ1-4; 9 bases align to TRBD1. V lost 6 bases, J lost 7 bases, and 15 bases stayed unmatched. CDR1 is MNHEY and CDR2 is SMNVEV in the germline V gene (reference sequence). The CDR3 loop spans 17 amino acids. The CDR3 nucleotides read TGTGCCAGCAGCCCCCCGACGGGACAGGGTTGGGGTGAAAAACTGTTTTTT. Translated: CASSPPTGQGWGEKLFF.

V gene TRBV6-6 combines with J gene TRBJ1-5; 8 nucleotides align to TRBD1. The V gene's germline CDR1 is MNHNY and CDR2 SVGAGI (reference sequence). V lost 5 bases to trimming and J lost 7 bases; unmatched junction nucleotides: 4. This CDR3 is built from 13 residues. The CDR3 bases are TGTGCCAGCAGTCAGGGGGCAGAGCAGCCCCAGCATTTT. Amino acid sequence: CASSQGAEQPQHF.

A remark on this clone: Mismatch with germline at one junction end may stem from a read error. This CDR3 reads CASSLGLAGRGADNEQFF. CDR3 in DNA: TGTGCCAGCAGTTTGGGACTAGCGGGGCGGGGGGCTGACAATGAGCAGTTCTTC. V usage is TRBV5-4 and J usage is TRBJ2-1; TRBD2 matches 13 bases. In germline, CDR1 is SGHNT, CDR2 YYREEE (reference sequence). The CDR3 is 18 amino acids.

J is TRBJ2-1 and V is TRBV20-1; D unresolved. CDR3 length equals 11 residues. Germline CDR1 and CDR2: DFQATT and SNEGSKA (reference sequence). The V and J ends lost 7 bases and 3 bases respectively, with 7 bases between them. As DNA, the CDR3 is TGCAGTGTTCCGGACTACAATGAGCAGTTCTTC. Translating it yields CSVPDYNEQFF.